This T cell receptor (beta chain) was sequenced in a study of cytomegalovirus exposure and HLA in healthy donors. The germline V gene has CDR1 MNHEY and CDR2 SMNVEV (reference sequence). Trimming removed 5 bases from V and 1 base from J; junction bases left unmatched: 5. The CDR3 is 14 amino acids. Vbeta (60) and Jbeta (13) primers were used in the PCR. The protocol was immunoSEQ multiplex PCR, while the TCRdb copy is restricted to in-frame clones and leaves out a portion. The sample includes roughly 150,000 clones, more than 7.5% of them seen just once. This rearrangement joins TRBV27 to TRBJ2-7; TRBD1 aligns across 7 bases. The material sequenced was PBMCs. The receptor's source is a man aged 50-59 years in good health and CMV-seronegative. As DNA, the CDR3 is TGTGCCAGCAGTGGGGCAGGGGGTTCCTACGAGCAGTACTTC. Encoded protein: CASSGAGGSYEQYF.